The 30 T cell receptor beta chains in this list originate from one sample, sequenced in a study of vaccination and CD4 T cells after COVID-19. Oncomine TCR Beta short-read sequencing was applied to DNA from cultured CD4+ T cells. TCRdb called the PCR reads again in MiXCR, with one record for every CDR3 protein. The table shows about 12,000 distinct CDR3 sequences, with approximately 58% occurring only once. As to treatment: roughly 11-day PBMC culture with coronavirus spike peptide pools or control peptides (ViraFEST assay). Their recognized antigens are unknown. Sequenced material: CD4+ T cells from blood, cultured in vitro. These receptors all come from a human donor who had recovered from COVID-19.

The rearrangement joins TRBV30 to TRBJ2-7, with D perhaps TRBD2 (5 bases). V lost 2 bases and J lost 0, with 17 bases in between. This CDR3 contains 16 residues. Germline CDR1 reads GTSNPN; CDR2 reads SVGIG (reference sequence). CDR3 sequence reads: CAWSRGLSASSYEQYF. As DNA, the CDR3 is TGTGCCTGGAGTCGAGGCCTTAGCGCTAGCTCCTACGAGCAGTACTTC.

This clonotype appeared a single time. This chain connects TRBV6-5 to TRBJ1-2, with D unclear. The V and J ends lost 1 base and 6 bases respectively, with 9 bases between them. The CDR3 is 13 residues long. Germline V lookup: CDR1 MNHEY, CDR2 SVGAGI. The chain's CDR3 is CASSYWATDGYTF. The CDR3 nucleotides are TGTGCCAGCAGTTACTGGGCCACAGATGGCTACACCTTC.

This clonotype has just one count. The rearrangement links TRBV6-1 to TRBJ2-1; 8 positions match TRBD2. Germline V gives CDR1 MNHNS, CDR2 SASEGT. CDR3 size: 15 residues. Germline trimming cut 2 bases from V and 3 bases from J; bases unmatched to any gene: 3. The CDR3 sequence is CASSEPGTSYNEQFF. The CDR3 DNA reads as TGTGCCAGCAGTGAACCCGGGACTAGCTACAATGAGCAGTTCTTC.

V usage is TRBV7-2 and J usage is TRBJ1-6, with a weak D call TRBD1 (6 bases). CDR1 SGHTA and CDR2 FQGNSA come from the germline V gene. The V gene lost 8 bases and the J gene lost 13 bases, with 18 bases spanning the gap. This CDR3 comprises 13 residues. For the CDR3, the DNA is TGTGCCAGCTCAATCCGAAATCAGGGGCCCCTCCACTTT. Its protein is CASSIRNQGPLHF.

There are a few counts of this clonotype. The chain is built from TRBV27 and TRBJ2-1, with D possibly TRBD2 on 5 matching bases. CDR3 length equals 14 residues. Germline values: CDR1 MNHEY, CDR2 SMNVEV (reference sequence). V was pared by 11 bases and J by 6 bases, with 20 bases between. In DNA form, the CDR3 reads TGTGCCGTCCGGAGACGAGGGAGTATCAATGAGCAGTTCTTC. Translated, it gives CAVRRRGSINEQFF.

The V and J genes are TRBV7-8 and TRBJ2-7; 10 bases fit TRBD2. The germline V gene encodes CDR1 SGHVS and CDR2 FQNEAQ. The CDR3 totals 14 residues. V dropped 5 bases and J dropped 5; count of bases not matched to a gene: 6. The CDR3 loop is CASSKAGGRHEQYF. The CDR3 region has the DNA TGTGCCAGCAGCAAAGCGGGAGGGCGCCACGAGCAGTACTTC.

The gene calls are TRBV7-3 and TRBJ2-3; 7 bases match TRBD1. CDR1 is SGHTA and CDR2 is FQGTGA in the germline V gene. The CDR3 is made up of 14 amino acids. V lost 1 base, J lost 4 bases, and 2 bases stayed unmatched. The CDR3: CASSLIQGADTQYF. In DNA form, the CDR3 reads TGTGCCAGCAGCTTAATTCAGGGGGCAGATACGCAGTATTTT. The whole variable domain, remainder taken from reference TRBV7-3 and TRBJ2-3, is GAGVSQTPSNKVTEKGKYVELRCDPISGHTALYWYRQSLGQGPEFLIYFQGTGAADDSGLPNDRFFAVRPEGSVSTLKIQRTERGDSAVYLCASSLIQGADTQYFGPGTRLTVL.

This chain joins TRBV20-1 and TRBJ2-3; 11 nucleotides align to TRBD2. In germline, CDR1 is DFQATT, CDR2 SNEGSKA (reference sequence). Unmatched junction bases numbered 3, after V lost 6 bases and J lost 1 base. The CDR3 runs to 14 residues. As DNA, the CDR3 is TGCAGTGCCCGGGGACTAGCGGGCACAGATACGCAGTATTTT. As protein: CSARGLAGTDTQYF.

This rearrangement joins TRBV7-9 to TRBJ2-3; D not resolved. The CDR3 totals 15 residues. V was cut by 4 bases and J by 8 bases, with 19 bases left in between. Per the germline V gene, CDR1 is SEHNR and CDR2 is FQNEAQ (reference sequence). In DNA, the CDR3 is TGTGCCAGCAGCTCGACACCCACAACAACGGGTACGCAGTATTTT. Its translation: CASSSTPTTTGTQYF.

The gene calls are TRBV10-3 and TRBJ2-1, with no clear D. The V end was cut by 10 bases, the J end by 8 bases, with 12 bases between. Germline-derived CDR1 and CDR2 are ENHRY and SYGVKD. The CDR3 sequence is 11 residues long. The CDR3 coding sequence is TGTGCCACCGCTACGGCGGATGAGCAGTTCTTC. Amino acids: CATATADEQFF.

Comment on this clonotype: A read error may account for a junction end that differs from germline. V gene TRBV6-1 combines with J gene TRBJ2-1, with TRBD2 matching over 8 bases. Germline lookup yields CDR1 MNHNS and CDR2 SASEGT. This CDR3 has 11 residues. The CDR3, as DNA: TGTGCCAGCTCCCTGGGGGGTAGCGGGAACTTC. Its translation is CASSLGGSGNF.

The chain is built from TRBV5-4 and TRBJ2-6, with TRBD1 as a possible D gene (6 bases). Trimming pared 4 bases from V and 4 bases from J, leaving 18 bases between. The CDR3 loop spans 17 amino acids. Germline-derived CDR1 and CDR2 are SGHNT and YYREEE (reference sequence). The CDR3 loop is CASSGQKTGDGANVLTF. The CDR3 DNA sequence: TGTGCCAGCAGCGGACAAAAGACAGGAGACGGGGCCAACGTCCTGACTTTC.

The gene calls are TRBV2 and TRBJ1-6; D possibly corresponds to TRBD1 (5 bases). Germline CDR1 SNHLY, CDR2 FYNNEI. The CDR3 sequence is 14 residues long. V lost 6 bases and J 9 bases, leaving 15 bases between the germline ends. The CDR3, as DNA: TGTGCCAGCAGCCTGAGGGGATCCCTTTCACCCCTCCACTTT. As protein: CASSLRGSLSPLHF.

The CDR3 loop is CASREQVEQYF. The CDR3 coding sequence is TGTGCCAGCAGGGAACAAGTCGAGCAGTACTTC. This chain links TRBV2 with TRBJ2-7; D not certain. CDR1 is SNHLY, CDR2 FYNNEI, per germline. Trimming stripped 6 bases from V and 6 bases from J, with 9 bases between. The CDR3 sequence is 11 residues long.

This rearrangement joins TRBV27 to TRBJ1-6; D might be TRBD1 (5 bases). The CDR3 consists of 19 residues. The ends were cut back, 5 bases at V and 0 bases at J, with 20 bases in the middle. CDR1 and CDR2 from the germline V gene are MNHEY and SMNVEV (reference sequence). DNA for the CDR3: TGTGCCAGCAGTCTTCGGAACGCCGGGGGGAGCTCCTATAATTCACCCCTCCACTTT. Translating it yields CASSLRNAGGSSYNSPLHF.

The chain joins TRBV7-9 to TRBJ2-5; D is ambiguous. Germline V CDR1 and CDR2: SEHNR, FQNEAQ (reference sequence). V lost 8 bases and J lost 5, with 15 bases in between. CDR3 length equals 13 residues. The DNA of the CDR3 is TGTGCCAGCCGGTGGACCTCTTCGGAGACCCAGTACTTC. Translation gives CASRWTSSETQYF.

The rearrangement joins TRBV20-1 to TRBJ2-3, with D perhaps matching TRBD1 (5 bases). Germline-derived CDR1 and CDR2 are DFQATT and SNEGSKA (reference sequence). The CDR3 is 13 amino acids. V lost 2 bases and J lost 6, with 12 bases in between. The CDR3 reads CSARRQTHDTQYF. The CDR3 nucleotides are TGCAGTGCTAGAAGACAGACCCATGATACGCAGTATTTT.

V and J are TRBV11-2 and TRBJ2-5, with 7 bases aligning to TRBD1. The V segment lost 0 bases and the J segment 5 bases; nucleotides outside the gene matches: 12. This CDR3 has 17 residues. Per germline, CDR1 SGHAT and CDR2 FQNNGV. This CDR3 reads CASSLDPRPNRGETQYF. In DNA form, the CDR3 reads TGTGCCAGCAGCTTAGATCCTAGACCCAACAGGGGTGAGACCCAGTACTTC.

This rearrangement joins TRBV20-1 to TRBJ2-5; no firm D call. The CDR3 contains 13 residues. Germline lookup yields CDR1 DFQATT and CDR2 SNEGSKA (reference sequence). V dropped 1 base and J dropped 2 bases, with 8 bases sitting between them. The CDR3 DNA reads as TGCAGTGCTAGAGGCGAGGATCAAGAGACCCAGTACTTC. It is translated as CSARGEDQETQYF.

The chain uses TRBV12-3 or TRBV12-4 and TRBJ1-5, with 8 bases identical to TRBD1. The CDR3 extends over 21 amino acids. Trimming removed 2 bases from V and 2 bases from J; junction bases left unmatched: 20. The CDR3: CASSLYVLGQESIRRNQPQHF. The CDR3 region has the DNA TGTGCCAGCAGTTTATACGTGTTGGGACAGGAATCAATACGACGCAATCAGCCCCAGCATTTT.

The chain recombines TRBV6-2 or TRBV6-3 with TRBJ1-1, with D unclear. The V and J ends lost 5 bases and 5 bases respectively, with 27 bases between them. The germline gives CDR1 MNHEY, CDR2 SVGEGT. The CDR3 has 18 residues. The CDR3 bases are TGTGCCAGCAGTCGACTGCTTGCCGGGTCCGGGCAGGAGACTGAAGCTTTCTTT. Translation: CASSRLLAGSGQETEAFF.

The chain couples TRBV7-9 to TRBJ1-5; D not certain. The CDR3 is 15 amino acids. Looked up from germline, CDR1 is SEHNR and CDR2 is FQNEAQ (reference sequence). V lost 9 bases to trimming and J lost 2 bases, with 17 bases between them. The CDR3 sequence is CASGHRAPGNQPQHF. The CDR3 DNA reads TGTGCCAGTGGCCACCGGGCCCCCGGCAATCAGCCCCAGCATTTT.

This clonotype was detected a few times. This chain's CDR3 is CASSLAPWGETQYF. The CDR3 DNA is TGTGCCAGCAGCTTAGCCCCGTGGGGTGAGACCCAGTACTTC. V and J are TRBV7-2 and TRBJ2-5, with D uncertain. The germline V gene encodes CDR1 SGHTA and CDR2 FQGNSA. The CDR3 is 14 amino acids. V was trimmed by 0 bases and J by 5 bases, leaving 10 bases between them. The full variable domain, in which reference TRBV7-2 and TRBJ2-5 provide the parts outside the CDR3, is GAGVSQSPSNKVTEKGKDVELRCDPISGHTALYWYRQSLGQGLEFLIYFQGNSAPDKSGLPSDRFSAERTGGSVSTLTIQRTQQEDSAVYLCASSLAPWGETQYFGPGTRLLVL.

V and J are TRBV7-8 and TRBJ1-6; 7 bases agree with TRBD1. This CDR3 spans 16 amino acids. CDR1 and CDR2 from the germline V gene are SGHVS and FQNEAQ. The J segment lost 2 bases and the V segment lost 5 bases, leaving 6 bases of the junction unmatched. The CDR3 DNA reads TGTGCCAGCAGCGCTCGGACAGGCGCCTATAATTCACCCCTCCACTTT. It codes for CASSARTGAYNSPLHF.

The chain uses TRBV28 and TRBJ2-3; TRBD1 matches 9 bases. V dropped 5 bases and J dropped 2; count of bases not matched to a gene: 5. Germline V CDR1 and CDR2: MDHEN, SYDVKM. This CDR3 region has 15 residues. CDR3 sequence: CASSRQGVPTDTQYF. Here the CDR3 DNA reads TGTGCCAGCAGTCGACAGGGGGTCCCCACAGATACGCAGTATTTT.

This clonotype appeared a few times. The CDR3 reads CASSLGTARYGYTF. CDR3 nucleotides: TGTGCCAGCAGCTTGGGGACAGCGAGGTATGGCTACACCTTC. The chain carries TRBV5-6 and TRBJ1-2, with D possibly matching TRBD1 (6 bases). The length of the CDR3 is 14 residues. The V end was cut by 0 bases, the J end by 5 bases, with 11 bases between. Germline V gives CDR1 SGHDT, CDR2 YYEEEE.

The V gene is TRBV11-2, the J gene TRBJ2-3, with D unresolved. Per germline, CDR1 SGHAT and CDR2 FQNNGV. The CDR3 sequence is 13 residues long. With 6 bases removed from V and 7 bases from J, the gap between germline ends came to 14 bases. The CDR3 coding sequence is TGTGCCAGCAGTTCTCCCGTCACTAATACGCAGTATTTT. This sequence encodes CASSSPVTNTQYF.

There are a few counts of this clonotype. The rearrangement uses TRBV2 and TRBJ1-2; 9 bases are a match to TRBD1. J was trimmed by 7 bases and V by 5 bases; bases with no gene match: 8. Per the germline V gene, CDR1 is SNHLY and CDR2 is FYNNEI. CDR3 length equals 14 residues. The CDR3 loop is CASSSRGQGVGYTF. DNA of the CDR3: TGTGCCAGCAGTTCCCGGGGACAGGGCGTTGGCTACACCTTC.

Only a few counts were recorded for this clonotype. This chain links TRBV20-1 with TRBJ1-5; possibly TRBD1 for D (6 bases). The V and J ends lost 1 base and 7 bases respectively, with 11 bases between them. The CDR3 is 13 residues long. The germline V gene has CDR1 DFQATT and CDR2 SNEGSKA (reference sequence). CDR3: CSARAPGGQPQHF. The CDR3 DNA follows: TGCAGTGCTAGAGCCCCGGGGGGCCAGCCCCAGCATTTT.

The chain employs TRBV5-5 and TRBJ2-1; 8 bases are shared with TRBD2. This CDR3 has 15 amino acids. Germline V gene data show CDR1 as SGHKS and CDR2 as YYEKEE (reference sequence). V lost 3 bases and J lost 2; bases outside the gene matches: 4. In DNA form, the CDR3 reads TGTGCCAGCAGCTCAGCGGGAGCCACCTACAATGAGCAGTTCTTC. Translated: CASSSAGATYNEQFF.